A few counts support the clone carrying this T cell receptor (beta chain). Its target is not known. Primers: 60 Vbeta forward and 13 Jbeta reverse. The repertoire was sequenced with immunoSEQ multiplex PCR; TCRdb's copy has only in-frame clones and lacks some. The data hold roughly 58,000 clones, with 83% observed a single time. This sample was included in a study of cytomegalovirus exposure and HLA in healthy donors. Study in general: Most donors, 70% to 85% of some 400 genotyped, fell in the Caucasian-associated ancestry cluster.

The CDR3 covers 15 residues. The germline CDR1 and CDR2 sequences are SGDLS and YYNGEE. V was trimmed by 2 bases and J by 2 bases, leaving 14 bases between them. Study findings and constraints: Donors were assumed by presence/absence analyses to have roughly uniform sequencing depth.

The chain uses TRBV9 and TRBJ2-7, with D possibly TRBD1 on 5 matching bases. The clonotype originates from a human donor in good health. The sequenced sample was PBMCs. Here the CDR3 DNA reads TGTGCCAGCAGCGTGGGGCGCGGCACCGCCTACGAGCAGTACTTC. Encoded protein: CASSVGRGTAYEQYF.